This TCR beta chain was recorded in a study of technical replicates of blood from a few donors (dated 2017 in TCRdb). The library was produced with the immunoSEQ multiplex PCR assay. The table was pulled from immuneACCESS by TCRdb, which kept in-frame rearrangements only. Such tables lose some clones; where checked, under half of the loss comes from unresolved V genes, and the rest has no known cause. This sample holds about 62,000 clones; around nine tenths were observed only once. Clones ranked in the top ten supply approximately 5% of the sample. Turning to this clone: The target of this receptor is not known. The germline gene is not matched at one end of the junction; a read error may be the cause.

The sample taken for sequencing was PBMCs. This TCR came from a human donor in good health. Some clones in this sample may be carry-over from other donors' samples.

CDR3 loop: CASRSQGYNGYTF. The DNA sequence reads TGTGCAAGCAGGTCACAGGGGTACAATGGCTACACCTTC. The chain joins TRBV2 to TRBJ1-2, with 7 middle bases fitting TRBD1. The CDR3 covers 13 residues, taking in both the cysteine and the phenylalanine. Only the CDR3 part of the read is kept: 39 bases, read in frame from the first base. In the germline V gene, CDR1 corresponds to SNHLY and CDR2 to FYNNEI. With the portions outside the CDR3 filled from the reference TRBV2 and TRBJ1-2 genes, the complete variable region becomes EPEVTQTPSHQVTQMGQEVILRCVPISNHLYFYWYRQILGQKVEFLVSFYNNEISEKSEIFDDQFSVERPDGSNFTLKIRSTKLEDSAMYFCASRSQGYNGYTFGSGTRLTVV.